This TCR beta chain was captured by sequencing in a study of T cells after yellow fever vaccination. The wider study: SMART-Seq v4 Ultra Low Input prepared libraries from low-cell fractions.

Losses at the gene ends were 6 bases for V and 8 bases for J; bases not matched to a gene: 6. CDR3 size: 12 residues. Study-wide results and limits: The secondary response showed a weaker magnitude and a faster peak, day 5 versus 15. Abundant contaminating clonotypes from the bulk population could appear in FACS-sorted repertoires.

MiXCR, run by TCRdb on the 5' RACE reads, gives a single entry per CDR3 protein. Of about 250,000 distinct CDR3 sequences listed, about 3.5% are singletons. The sample holds many counts of this clonotype. Its matching antigen is unknown. The sequence derives from a man younger than 35 who received the YFV17D yellow fever vaccine. The V gene is TRBV12-3 or TRBV12-4, the J gene TRBJ1-1; 7 bases are a match to TRBD1. Sequenced here: PBMCs, sampled 15 days after the yellow fever booster vaccination. The CDR3 nucleotides are TGTGCCAGCAGCCCAGGGGGGGGGGAAGCTTTCTTT. Protein sequence: CASSPGGGEAFF.